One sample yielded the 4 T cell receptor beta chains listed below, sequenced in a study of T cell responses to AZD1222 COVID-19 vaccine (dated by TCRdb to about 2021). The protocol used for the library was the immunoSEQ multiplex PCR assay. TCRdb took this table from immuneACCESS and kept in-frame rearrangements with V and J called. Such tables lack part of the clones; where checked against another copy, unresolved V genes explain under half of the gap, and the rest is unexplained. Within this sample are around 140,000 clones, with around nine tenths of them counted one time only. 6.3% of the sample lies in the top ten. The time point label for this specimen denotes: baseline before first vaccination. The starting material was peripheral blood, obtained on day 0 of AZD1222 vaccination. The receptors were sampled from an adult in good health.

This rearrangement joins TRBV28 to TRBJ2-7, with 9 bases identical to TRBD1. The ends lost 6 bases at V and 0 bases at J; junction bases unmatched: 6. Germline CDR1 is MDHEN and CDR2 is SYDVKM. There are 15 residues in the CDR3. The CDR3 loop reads CASRAPGQGSYEQYF. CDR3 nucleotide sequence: TGTGCCAGCAGGGCTCCGGGACAGGGCTCCTACGAGCAGTACTTC.

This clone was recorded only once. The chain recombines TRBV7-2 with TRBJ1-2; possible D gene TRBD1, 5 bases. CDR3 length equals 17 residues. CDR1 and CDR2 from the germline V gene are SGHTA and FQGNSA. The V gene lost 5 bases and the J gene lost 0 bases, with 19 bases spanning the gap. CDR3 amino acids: CASSKPGRPTPNYGYTF. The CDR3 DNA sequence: TGTGCCAGCAGCAAACCGGGACGACCTACCCCTAACTATGGCTACACCTTC. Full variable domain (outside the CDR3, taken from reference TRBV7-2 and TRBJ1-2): GAGVSQSPSNKVTEKGKDVELRCDPISGHTALYWYRQSLGQGLEFLIYFQGNSAPDKSGLPSDRFSAERTGGSVSTLTIQRTQQEDSAVYLCASSKPGRPTPNYGYTFGSGTRLTVV.

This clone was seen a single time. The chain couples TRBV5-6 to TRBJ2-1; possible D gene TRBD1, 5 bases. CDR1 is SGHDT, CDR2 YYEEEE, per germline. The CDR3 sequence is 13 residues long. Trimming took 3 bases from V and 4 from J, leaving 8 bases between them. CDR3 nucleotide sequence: TGTGCCAGCAGCTCGACAGTTTACAATGAGCAGTTCTTC. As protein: CASSSTVYNEQFF.

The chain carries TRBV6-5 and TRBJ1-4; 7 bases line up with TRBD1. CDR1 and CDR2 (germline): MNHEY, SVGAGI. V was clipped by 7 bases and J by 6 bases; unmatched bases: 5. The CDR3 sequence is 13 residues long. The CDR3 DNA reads TGTGCCAGCAACAGGGGATCATATGAAAAACTGTTTTTT. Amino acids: CASNRGSYEKLFF.